These 20 T cell receptor beta chains were sequenced from one sample in a study of T-cell reconstitution after alpha-beta-depleted transplantation in children. Unique molecular identifiers featured in how the TCRbeta library was prepared. MiXCR, applied by TCRdb to the PCR reads, yields one record per CDR3 protein. The sample holds around 450,000 distinct CDR3 sequences, 43% seen once. Sample: PBMCs, taken before TCRalphabeta/CD19-depleted stem cell transplant. Source of these receptors: a girl aged 2-10 years with aplastic anemia, due to receive a stem cell transplant.

V and J are TRBV20-1 and TRBJ2-5; 9 bases are shared with TRBD1. This CDR3 has 14 amino acids. V lost 5 bases and J lost 3; bases outside the gene matches: 7. Germline CDR1 and CDR2: DFQATT and SNEGSKA (reference sequence). In DNA form, the CDR3 reads TGCAGTGCTGACCGGGACAGGGCCGAAGAGACCCAGTACTTC. Amino acid sequence: CSADRDRAEETQYF.

This chain connects TRBV29-1 to TRBJ2-3; possibly TRBD2 for D (6 bases). This CDR3 spans 13 amino acids. Between the trimmed V and J ends, which lost 4 bases and 2 bases, there was a span of 10 bases. CDR1 SQVTM and CDR2 ANQGSEA come from the germline V gene. The CDR3 nucleotides read TGCAGCGTTGCCAGCGGGTCCACAGATACGCAGTATTTT. Protein: CSVASGSTDTQYF.

This clonotype appeared a few times. The chain is built from TRBV9 and TRBJ2-2, with 8 bases identical to TRBD1. CDR3 length: 14 amino acids. The V gene's germline CDR1 is SGDLS and CDR2 YYNGEE. V gave up 6 bases and J gave up 3 bases; unmatched junction bases: 4. The CDR3 DNA reads TGTGCCAGCACTTTACAGGGGGACACCGGGGAGCTGTTTTTT. This encodes CASTLQGDTGELFF.

This clonotype has at least ten counts. The CDR3, as DNA: TGCAGTGCTCCGGGACTAGCGGGAGTCGAGCAGTTCTTC. Its translation: CSAPGLAGVEQFF. The rearrangement uses TRBV20-1 and TRBJ2-1; TRBD2 agrees at 14 bases. The CDR3 has 13 amino acids. Germline trimming cut 5 bases from V and 10 bases from J; bases unmatched to any gene: 4. Per germline, CDR1 DFQATT and CDR2 SNEGSKA (reference sequence).

The chain couples TRBV5-1 to TRBJ2-1; 10 bases line up with TRBD2. Germline V gives CDR1 SGHRS, CDR2 YFSETQ. With 0 bases clipped from V and 8 bases from J, the junction kept 5 bases outside the gene matches. The CDR3 is 15 residues long. The CDR3 nucleotides are TGCGCCAGCAGCTTGGCTAGCGGGAGTTTCCATGAGCAGTTCTTC. Translation: CASSLASGSFHEQFF.

The chain couples TRBV29-1 to TRBJ2-1, with 7 bases that match TRBD2. Germline V gives CDR1 SQVTM, CDR2 ANQGSEA. Trimming at V came to 7 bases and at J to 7 bases, leaving 16 bases not matched to a gene. The CDR3 loop spans 15 amino acids. DNA of the CDR3: TGCAGCGGCCTGGGGGGGGGAGATCCCTTGAATGAGCAGTTCTTC. This gives the protein CSGLGGGDPLNEQFF.

The V gene is TRBV29-1, the J gene TRBJ2-1; 10 bases align to TRBD2. With 2 bases clipped from V and 3 bases from J, the junction kept 1 base outside the gene matches. Germline V gives CDR1 SQVTM, CDR2 ANQGSEA. This CDR3 region has 14 residues. The CDR3 DNA sequence: TGCAGCGTTGAAAAGCGGGAGGGCTACAATGAGCAGTTCTTC. Translated: CSVEKREGYNEQFF.

The rearrangement uses TRBV2 and TRBJ2-1; 11 bases align to TRBD2. There are 15 residues in the CDR3. V was pared by 3 bases and J by 10 bases, with 8 bases of the junction left unmatched. The germline V gene has CDR1 SNHLY and CDR2 FYNNEI. This CDR3 reads CASSELAGGPGEQFF. For the CDR3, the DNA is TGTGCCAGCAGTGAGTTAGCGGGAGGGCCGGGGGAGCAGTTCTTC.

The chain uses TRBV20-1 and TRBJ1-3; the D is unclear. Germline values: CDR1 DFQATT, CDR2 SNEGSKA (reference sequence). The CDR3 covers 17 residues. Trimming left V 0 bases short and J 0 bases short, with 15 bases between. The CDR3 DNA follows: TGCAGTGCTAGAGATCGAGCCTCAGGACGCTCTGGAAACACCATATATTTT. Translated, it gives CSARDRASGRSGNTIYF.

This clonotype has a count of ten or more. The gene calls are TRBV3-1 and TRBJ2-1, with D possibly being TRBD2 (5 bases). Germline-derived CDR1 and CDR2 are LGHDT and YNNKEL (reference sequence). The CDR3 contains 16 residues. The germline V and J ends were trimmed by 4 bases and 0 bases, with 13 bases remaining between them. The CDR3 nucleotides read TGTGCCAGCAGCCTCAAGGACTGGAGCTCCTACAATGAGCAGTTCTTC. Residues: CASSLKDWSSYNEQFF.

The rearrangement uses TRBV6-5 and TRBJ2-2; 10 positions agree with TRBD1. The CDR3 contains 16 residues. J was trimmed by 7 bases and V by 2 bases; bases with no gene match: 7. CDR1 is MNHEY, CDR2 SVGAGI, per germline. The CDR3 spells CASSYSRGTGDGELFF. The CDR3 coding sequence is TGTGCCAGCAGTTACAGTCGCGGGACAGGGGACGGGGAGCTGTTTTTT.

The chain is built from TRBV20-1 and TRBJ2-3, with 11 positions matching TRBD2. This CDR3 is built from 15 residues. Germline CDR1 is DFQATT and CDR2 is SNEGSKA (reference sequence). The J segment lost 5 bases and the V segment lost 3 bases, leaving 7 bases of the junction unmatched. CDR3 residues: CSARELAGGRDTQYF. The CDR3 nucleotides are TGCAGTGCTAGGGAGCTAGCGGGGGGCCGAGATACGCAGTATTTT.

The chain recombines TRBV20-1 with TRBJ2-1, with TRBD2 identical over 12 bases. Germline CDR1 DFQATT, CDR2 SNEGSKA (reference sequence). The CDR3 contains 15 residues. V lost 3 bases to trimming and J lost 4 bases; unmatched junction nucleotides: 4. CDR3 DNA sequence: TGCAGTGCTAGCCTAGCGGGGGGGCAGTACAATGAGCAGTTCTTC. It codes for CSASLAGGQYNEQFF.

The sample holds a few counts of this clonotype. V is TRBV12-3 or TRBV12-4 and J is TRBJ2-1; 12 bases are a match to TRBD2. Trimming at V came to 3 bases and at J to 9 bases, leaving 3 bases not matched to a gene. The CDR3 spans 14 residues. The chain's CDR3 is CASSLTSGSVEQFF. For the CDR3, the DNA is TGTGCCAGCAGTTTGACTAGCGGGAGCGTTGAGCAGTTCTTC.

The chain uses TRBV5-4 and TRBJ2-1; TRBD2 matches at 7 bases. J was trimmed by 7 bases and V by 0 bases; bases with no gene match: 10. The CDR3 sequence is 16 residues long. Germline V gene sequence: CDR1 SGHNT, CDR2 YYREEE (reference sequence). This CDR3 reads CASSLVGGEYENEQFF. The CDR3 DNA reads TGTGCCAGCAGCTTGGTTGGGGGGGAGTATGAAAATGAGCAGTTCTTC.

This chain links TRBV19 with TRBJ2-1, with a tentative D call TRBD1 (6 bases). The V gene lost 3 bases and the J gene lost 0 bases, with 9 bases spanning the gap. Looked up from germline, CDR1 is LNHDA and CDR2 is SQIVND (reference sequence). CDR3 size: 15 residues. The CDR3 sequence: CASSIGQSSYNEQFF. As DNA, the CDR3 is TGTGCCAGTAGTATCGGACAGAGCTCCTACAATGAGCAGTTCTTC.

This clonotype was seen a few times. V usage is TRBV2 and J usage is TRBJ2-3; TRBD1 aligns across 9 bases. Trimming cost V 7 bases and J 2 bases; bases outside gene matches: 7. This CDR3 has 15 residues. Germline-derived CDR1 and CDR2 are SNHLY and FYNNEI. Written as DNA, the CDR3 is TGTGCCAGCACTCGCCGGGACAGGGACACAGATACGCAGTATTTT. It specifies CASTRRDRDTDTQYF.

In this sample, this clonotype turned up a few times. The chain employs TRBV30 and TRBJ2-3; unclear D gene. The germline CDR1 and CDR2 sequences are GTSNPN and SVGIG (reference sequence). V gave up 3 bases and J gave up 0 bases, with 10 bases separating them. This CDR3 is built from 14 residues. Here the CDR3 reads CAWSLEASTDTQYF. As DNA, the CDR3 is TGTGCCTGGAGCCTAGAGGCTAGCACAGATACGCAGTATTTT.

V and J are TRBV10-3 and TRBJ2-5; TRBD2 is a possible D gene (6 bases). The CDR3 consists of 13 residues. Deletions cut 8 bases from V and 2 bases from J, with 12 bases between. Germline loops: CDR1 ENHRY, CDR2 SYGVKD. This CDR3 reads CAIAKEGQETQYF. The DNA for the CDR3 is TGTGCCATCGCGAAGGAGGGGCAAGAGACCCAGTACTTC.

The V and J genes are TRBV19 and TRBJ1-1, with a weak D call TRBD1 (5 bases). From germline, CDR1 is LNHDA and CDR2 SQIVND (reference sequence). The CDR3 contains 15 residues. V lost 6 bases and J 0 bases, leaving 14 bases between the germline ends. The CDR3 bases are TGTGCCAGTAGCGAGGGACCAGGAATGAACACTGAAGCTTTCTTT. This translates into CASSEGPGMNTEAFF.